The subject of this entry is one T cell receptor beta chain. When the RNA was reverse transcribed, random hexamers were used with an input of roughly 0.5 to 1 ug. Using its own MiXCR run on the immunoSEQ multiplex PCR reads, TCRdb lists one record per CDR3 protein. Found here are approximately 180,000 distinct CDR3 sequences, roughly 94% of them singletons; the top ten hold more than 0.08%. Sequencing of TCR beta was carried out in blood CD8+ and CD4+ T cells. This sample is part of a study of CD8 T cells in Susac syndrome. Looked up from germline, CDR1 is DFQATT and CDR2 is SNEGSKA (reference sequence). Deletions cut 3 bases from V and 2 bases from J, with 14 bases between. The CDR3 totals 15 residues.

The clonotype originates from a human donor with Susac syndrome. Input material: CD4+ T cells from PBMCs. The chain combines TRBV20-1 with TRBJ2-1, with D perhaps TRBD1 (5 bases). The chain's CDR3 is CSARHSGIAYNEQFF. DNA of the CDR3: TGCAGTGCTAGGCATTCAGGGATCGCCTACAATGAGCAGTTCTTC.